This T cell receptor (beta chain) stems from a study of T cells in Graves' hyperthyroidism and ophthalmopathy. Study-level results: Most clonotypes that expanded in the thyroid above 0.001 also showed up in blood.

The CDR3 covers 13 residues. Trimming took off 7 bases at V and 2 bases at J, with 11 bases between the two ends. Germline V lookup: CDR1 LNHDA, CDR2 SQIVND (reference sequence). Fresh peripheral blood, 7.5 to 10 ml, was the source of the PBMCs. RNA transcripts were the template for amplifying TCR beta CDR3 regions. Initially, a first-round RT-PCR of the TCR CDR3 employed the HTBI primer set. MiXCR, applied by TCRdb to the multiplex PCR reads, yields one record per CDR3 protein. This repertoire shows approximately 870,000 distinct CDR3 sequences, over 35% found once; its top ten account for approximately 8.7%. This clonotype has ten or more counts. Its antigen remains unknown.

V usage is TRBV19 and J usage is TRBJ1-1, with D hard to call. The specimen sequenced was blood. The receptor comes from a man between 18 and 29 years old with Graves' hyperthyroidism. CDR3 residues: CASTFNSNTEAFF. The DNA of the CDR3 is TGTGCCAGTACCTTCAATAGTAACACTGAAGCTTTCTTT.